This TCR beta chain was profiled in a study of OX40 agonist ivuxolimab in advanced cancers. Germline V gene lookup returns CDR1 LGHNA and CDR2 YSLEER. This CDR3 spans 16 amino acids. V trimming: 0 bases; J trimming: 10 bases; junction bases outside the gene matches: 9. The timepoints at which blood was sampled were baseline, cycle 4 day 1, and cycle 7 day 1. Turning to this clone: Its cognate antigen is unknown.

General study points: The study observed clonal expansion of CD4+ and CD8+ blood T cells by week 6 at 0.1 to 3.0 mg/kg. Expanded clones were, on average, more numerous among CD8+ T cells than CD4+. The 0.1-3.0 mg/kg partial responders had among the lowest clonal expansion.

Clones were read by immunoSEQ multiplex PCR, and TCRdb kept only the in-frame ones, dropping some. The sample holds about 79,000 clones; 65% to 85% are singletons and the top ten take over 3.5%. This TCR came from an adult with an advanced solid tumor such as melanoma, head and neck, liver or kidney cancer. The material sequenced was CD4+ or CD8+ T cells sorted from blood, taken in a trial of the OX40 agonist ivuxolimab. This sequence joins TRBV4-3 and TRBJ2-1; 10 positions match TRBD2. CDR3 coding DNA: TGCGCCAGCAGCCAAGATGGGAGCGGGAGGGCCTTCGAGCAGTTCTTC. Translation gives CASSQDGSGRAFEQFF.